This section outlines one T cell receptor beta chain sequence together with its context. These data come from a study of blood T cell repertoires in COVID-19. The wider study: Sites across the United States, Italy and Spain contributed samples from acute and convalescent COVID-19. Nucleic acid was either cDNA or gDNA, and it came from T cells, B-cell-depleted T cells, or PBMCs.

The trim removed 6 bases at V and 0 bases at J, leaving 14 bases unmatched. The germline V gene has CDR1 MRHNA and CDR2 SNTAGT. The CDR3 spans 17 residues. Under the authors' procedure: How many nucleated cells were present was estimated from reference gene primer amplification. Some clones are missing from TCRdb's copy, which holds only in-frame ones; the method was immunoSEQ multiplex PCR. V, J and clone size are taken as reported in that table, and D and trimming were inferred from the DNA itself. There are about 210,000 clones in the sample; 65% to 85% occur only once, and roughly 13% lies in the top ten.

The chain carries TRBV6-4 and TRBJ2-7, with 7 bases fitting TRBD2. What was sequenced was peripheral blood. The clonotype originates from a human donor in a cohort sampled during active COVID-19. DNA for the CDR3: TGTGCCAGCAGGATCCCATGGCGGGAGACCTACTCCTACGAGCAGTACTTC. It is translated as CASRIPWRETYSYEQYF.